These 18 T cell receptor beta chains came from one sample sequenced in a study of T-cell memory formation after mild COVID-19. From the 5' RACE reads, TCRdb called clonotypes with MiXCR, one entry per CDR3 protein. This sample has about 120,000 distinct CDR3 sequences, with about a fifth found just once. Specimen: PBMCs or a T cell subset sorted from them (not recorded which). These receptors were taken from a young man who had mild COVID-19 (a few samples of this study predate the infection). Cell type and time point are not known.

The V and J genes are TRBV2 and TRBJ2-3, with D possibly called TRBD1 or TRBD2 (5 bases each). CDR1 and CDR2 from the germline V gene are SNHLY and FYNNEI. Trimming took 3 bases from V and 3 from J, leaving 10 bases between them. The CDR3 has 14 amino acids. CDR3 protein: CASSDQGGTDTQYF. The DNA for the CDR3 is TGTGCCAGCAGTGACCAGGGCGGGACAGATACGCAGTATTTT.

This clonotype was detected many times. The chain couples TRBV12-3 or TRBV12-4 to TRBJ1-1; D not resolved. Trimming stripped 8 bases from V and 11 bases from J, with 6 bases between. The CDR3 is 8 residues long. The CDR3 nucleotides are TGTGCCAGCGGGCTCGCTTTCTTT. As protein: CASGLAFF.

This chain connects TRBV7-9 to TRBJ2-7, with D tentatively TRBD1 or TRBD2 (5 bases each). CDR1 is SEHNR, CDR2 FQNEAQ, per germline (reference sequence). Trimming cost V 5 bases and J 4 bases, with 15 bases left between them. The CDR3 runs 14 residues. CDR3 coding DNA: TGTGCCAGCAGCCGTGGACACGGCGGGTACGAGCAGTACGTC. It encodes CASSRGHGGYEQYV.

The chain couples TRBV29-1 to TRBJ2-4; the D gene is possibly TRBD2 (6 bases). V was clipped by 4 bases and J by 9 bases, with 16 bases between them. In germline, CDR1 is SQVTM, CDR2 ANQGSEA. This CDR3 region has 13 residues. The CDR3 DNA sequence: TGCAGCGTTGGCGGAGTGGGGGGAATCATTCAGTACTTC. Amino acids: CSVGGVGGIIQYF.

The V and J genes are TRBV7-6 and TRBJ2-3; 10 nucleotides agree with TRBD2. This CDR3 is 15 amino acids long. The germline V gene encodes CDR1 SGHVS and CDR2 FNYEAQ. The V and J ends lost 3 bases and 4 bases, in that order; junction bases with no gene match: 4. Written as DNA, the CDR3 is TGTGCCAGCAGCTTGGCCAGCGGGGGGGCAGATACGCAGTATTTT. Translated, it gives CASSLASGGADTQYF.

The V and J genes are TRBV12-3 or TRBV12-4 and TRBJ1-3; TRBD1 matches 8 bases. Germline trimming cut 7 bases from V and 2 bases from J; bases unmatched to any gene: 4. The CDR3 is 14 amino acids. CDR3 in DNA: TGTGCCAGCAATCCGACAGGGGCTGGAAACACCATATATTTT. It specifies CASNPTGAGNTIYF.

The V gene is TRBV7-8, the J gene TRBJ1-1; unclear D gene. The V end was cut by 8 bases, the J end by 3 bases, with 19 bases between. Germline CDR1 is SGHVS and CDR2 is FQNEAQ. The CDR3 covers 15 residues. The CDR3 nucleotides are TGTGCCAGCCGGCACTTTGAACCCACGGACACTGAAGCTTTCTTT. The encoded protein is CASRHFEPTDTEAFF.

This clonotype appeared a few times. The genes are TRBV12-3 or TRBV12-4 and TRBJ1-1; D not resolved. V shed 2 bases and J shed 0 bases, with 4 bases lying between them. The CDR3 is 13 residues long. The chain's CDR3 is CASSLPLNTEAFF. The CDR3 DNA reads TGTGCCAGCAGTTTACCCTTGAACACTGAAGCTTTCTTT.

J is TRBJ2-3 and V is TRBV4-3, with D tentatively TRBD1 or TRBD2 (6 bases each). The V gene lost 4 bases and the J gene lost 2 bases, with 22 bases spanning the gap. This CDR3 contains 18 residues. Per the germline V gene, CDR1 is LGHNA and CDR2 is YSLEER. The CDR3 coding sequence is TGCGCCAGCAGCCGAGGGGGTGGAGGGCGCGGATTCACAGATACGCAGTATTTT. It yields the protein CASSRGGGGRGFTDTQYF.

V is TRBV4-3 and J is TRBJ1-6; D possibly corresponds to TRBD1 (5 bases). The CDR3 length is 15 residues. From germline, CDR1 is LGHNA and CDR2 YSLEER. The V end was cut by 3 bases, the J end by 7 bases, with 13 bases between. As DNA, the CDR3 is TGCGCCAGCAGCCACCTGGGACGTTCCAATTCACCCCTCCACTTT. Translated: CASSHLGRSNSPLHF.

The chain's CDR3 is CSARVANYNEQFF. Here the CDR3 DNA reads TGCAGTGCTAGAGTTGCCAATTACAATGAGCAGTTCTTC. The chain is built from TRBV20-1 and TRBJ2-1; D call uncertain. Per germline, CDR1 DFQATT and CDR2 SNEGSKA (reference sequence). V was shortened by 1 base and J by 4 bases, with 8 bases between the two germline ends. The CDR3 covers 13 residues.

This clonotype was detected only a few times. This sequence joins TRBV12-5 and TRBJ2-5, with D hard to call. This CDR3 region has 16 residues. The V gene lost 5 bases and the J gene lost 1 base, with 17 bases spanning the gap. Germline values: CDR1 LGHNT, CDR2 FRNRAP. CDR3 sequence (DNA): TGTGCTAGTGGTCCGCCCGAAGGGTGGGCCCAAGAGACCCAGTACTTC. Its translation: CASGPPEGWAQETQYF.

The J gene is TRBJ2-5, the V gene TRBV25-1; 11 nucleotides line up with TRBD2. There are 17 residues in the CDR3. V lost 3 bases and J lost 1; bases outside the gene matches: 7. Germline CDR1 reads MGHDK; CDR2 reads SYGVNS. The CDR3, as DNA: TGTGCCAGCAGTGACCCCTCTAGCGGGGGGCCCCAAGAGACCCAGTACTTC. It yields the protein CASSDPSSGGPQETQYF. Looking up the rest from reference TRBV25-1 and TRBJ2-5 gives the full variable domain: EADIYQTPRYLVIGTGKKITLECSQTMGHDKMYWYQQDPGMELHLIHYSYGVNSTEKGDLSSESTVSRIRTEHFPLTLESARPSHTSQYLCASSDPSSGGPQETQYFGPGTRLLVL.

The chain recombines TRBV5-1 with TRBJ2-2; D not resolved. The germline V and J ends were trimmed by 0 bases and 7 bases, with 7 bases remaining between them. Germline lookup yields CDR1 SGHRS and CDR2 YFSETQ. The CDR3 runs to 13 residues. The CDR3 coding sequence is TGCGCCAGCAGCTTGGTATCGGTCGGGGAGCTGTTTTTT. It encodes CASSLVSVGELFF.

V is TRBV27 and J is TRBJ2-7; 11 bases are a match to TRBD2. The germline V gene has CDR1 MNHEY and CDR2 SMNVEV (reference sequence). The CDR3 has 14 amino acids. V shed 7 bases, J shed 5 bases, and the junction held 7 bases outside the gene matches. The CDR3 region is CASTGLAVPNEQYF. The CDR3 DNA reads TGTGCCAGCACGGGACTAGCGGTACCCAACGAGCAGTACTTC.

V and J are TRBV2 and TRBJ1-1; no firm D call. Trimming removed 3 bases from V and 1 base from J, with 9 bases in between. Germline V gene data show CDR1 as SNHLY and CDR2 as FYNNEI. This CDR3 comprises 14 residues. The chain's CDR3 is CASSDRRPNTEAFF. Written as DNA, the CDR3 is TGTGCCAGCAGTGATCGCCGACCGAACACTGAAGCTTTCTTT.

This clonotype showed up just a few times. The rearrangement uses TRBV11-2 and TRBJ1-2; no definite D call. Trimming pared 1 base from V and 4 bases from J, leaving 13 bases between. Germline V gene sequence: CDR1 SGHAT, CDR2 FQNNGV. The CDR3 extends over 15 amino acids. CDR3 in DNA: TGTGCCAGCAGCTTAGTTGAAGAGGGCGTCTATGGCTACACCTTC. Protein sequence: CASSLVEEGVYGYTF.

To note about this clonotype: At one end, the junction sequence differs from germline, possibly due to a read error. The chain uses TRBV12-3 or TRBV12-4 and TRBJ1-1; D not resolved. This CDR3 spans 16 amino acids. The CDR3 reads CASSEGFERVNTEDFF. The CDR3, as DNA: TGTGCCAGCAGTGAAGGATTCGAGAGGGTGAACACTGAAGATTTCTTT.